This T cell receptor beta chain was profiled in a study of cytomegalovirus exposure and HLA in healthy donors. Broader study findings: The study listed roughly 160 cytomegalovirus-associated TCR beta chains. The study found most TCR sequences rare, yet found some public TCRs in many donors. In a later analysis, TCR association rates varied by HLA locus: DRB1 most, HLA-C fewest.

Regarding this clone: Its target is unknown.

From germline, CDR1 is SQVTM and CDR2 ANQGSEA. Trimming took 7 bases from V and 3 from J; bases not matched to a gene: 11. The CDR3 is 14 amino acids. The PCR used 60 Vbeta and 13 Jbeta primers. The method was immunoSEQ multiplex PCR; TCRdb's version includes in-frame clones alone and lacks a portion of them. The table shows about 60,000 clones, with 73% occurring only once. V is TRBV29-1 and J is TRBJ1-2; 7 nucleotides match TRBD1. The clonotype originates from a man over 45 in good health and CMV-seronegative. Sequencing was done on a sample of PBMCs. The CDR3 sequence: CSAKGQIDHYGYTF. CDR3 nucleotides: TGCAGCGCTAAGGGACAGATAGACCACTATGGCTACACCTTC.